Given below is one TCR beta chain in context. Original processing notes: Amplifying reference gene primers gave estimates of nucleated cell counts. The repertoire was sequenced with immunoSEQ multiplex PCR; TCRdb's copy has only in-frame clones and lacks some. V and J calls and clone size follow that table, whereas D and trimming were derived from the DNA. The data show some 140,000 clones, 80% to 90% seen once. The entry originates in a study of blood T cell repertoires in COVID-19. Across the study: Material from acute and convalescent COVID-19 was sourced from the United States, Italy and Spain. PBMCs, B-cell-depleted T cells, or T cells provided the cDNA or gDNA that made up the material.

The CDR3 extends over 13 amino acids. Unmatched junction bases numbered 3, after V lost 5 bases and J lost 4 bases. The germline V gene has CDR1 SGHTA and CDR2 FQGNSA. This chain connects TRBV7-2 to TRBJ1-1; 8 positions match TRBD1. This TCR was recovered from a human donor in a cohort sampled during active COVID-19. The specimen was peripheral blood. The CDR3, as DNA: TGTGCCAGCAGCATCACAGGGGGCACTGAAGCTTTCTTT. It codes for CASSITGGTEAFF.